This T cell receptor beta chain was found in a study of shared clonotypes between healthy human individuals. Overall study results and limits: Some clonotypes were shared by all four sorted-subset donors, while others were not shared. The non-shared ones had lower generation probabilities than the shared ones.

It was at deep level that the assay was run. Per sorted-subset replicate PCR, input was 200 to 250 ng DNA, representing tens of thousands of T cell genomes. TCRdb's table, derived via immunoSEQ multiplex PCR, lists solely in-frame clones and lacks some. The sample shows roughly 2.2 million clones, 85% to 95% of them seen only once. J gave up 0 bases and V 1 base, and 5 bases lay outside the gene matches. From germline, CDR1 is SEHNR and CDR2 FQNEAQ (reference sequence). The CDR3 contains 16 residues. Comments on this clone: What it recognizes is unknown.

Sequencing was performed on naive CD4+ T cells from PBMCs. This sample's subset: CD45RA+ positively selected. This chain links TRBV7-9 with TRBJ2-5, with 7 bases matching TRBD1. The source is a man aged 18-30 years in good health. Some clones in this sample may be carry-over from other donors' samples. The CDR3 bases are TGTGCCAGCAGCTTAGTGGGCAGGGGGTACCAAGAGACCCAGTACTTC. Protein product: CASSLVGRGYQETQYF.